These 17 T cell receptor beta chains originate from one sample sequenced in a study of circulating CD8 cells and anti-PD-1 response in melanoma. Using about 15 ng of total RNA, TCR libraries were made with the QIAseq Immune Repertoire TCR panel. Each CDR3 protein is one row after TCRdb ran MiXCR on the reads. The table records 950 to 1,300 distinct CDR3 sequences, roughly a tenth of them present only once. Four subsets defined by PD-1 and/or TIGIT were sorted from live CD3+CD8+TCRalphabeta+ cells. Source: CD8+ T cells from PBMCs, taken at baseline or after one month of anti-PD-1 therapy (not recorded which). The source of these receptors is a human donor with melanoma.

Judged by abundance, this clonotype is medium-sized. The chain links TRBV7-3 to TRBJ2-3; D ambiguous. Deletions cut 2 bases from V and 3 bases from J, with 9 bases between. The V gene's germline CDR1 is SGHTA and CDR2 FQGTGA. The CDR3 has 14 residues. As DNA, the CDR3 is TGTGCCAGCAGCTTATCTCTGCTGACAGATACGCAGTATTTT. This translates into CASSLSLLTDTQYF. The full variable domain, rest sourced from reference TRBV7-3 and TRBJ2-3, is GAGVSQTPSNKVTEKGKYVELRCDPISGHTALYWYRQSLGQGPEFLIYFQGTGAADDSGLPNDRFFAVRPEGSVSTLKIQRTERGDSAVYLCASSLSLLTDTQYFGPGTRLTVL.

This clonotype is medium-sized. V and J are TRBV12-3 or TRBV12-4 and TRBJ2-1; D is unresolved. Trimming removed 4 bases at V and 1 base at J, with 5 bases between. This CDR3 spans 13 amino acids. The CDR3 nucleotides read TGTGCCAGCAGTTCTGAGTCCTACAATGAGCAGTTCTTC. It is translated as CASSSESYNEQFF.

CDR3 DNA: TGCGCCAGCAGCCAAGTACAGGTTCGGAACACCGGGGAGCTGTTTTTT. Protein product: CASSQVQVRNTGELFF. The gene calls are TRBV4-1 and TRBJ2-2; the D gene is possibly TRBD1 (5 bases). The CDR3 spans 16 residues. V lost 1 base and J lost 1, with 10 bases in between. CDR1 and CDR2 (germline): MGHRA, YSYEKL.

By its share, this clonotype is medium-sized (0.01 to 0.1%). The chain links TRBV19 to TRBJ1-1, with 7 positions matching TRBD1. Trimming at V came to 1 base and at J to 3 bases, leaving 5 bases not matched to a gene. This CDR3 has 15 residues. The V gene's germline CDR1 is LNHDA and CDR2 SQIVND (reference sequence). The chain's CDR3 is CASSIVGQEYTEAFF. Written as DNA, the CDR3 is TGTGCCAGTAGTATAGTCGGACAGGAGTACACTGAAGCTTTCTTT.

A word on this clonotype: A much bigger clone sits one base away, suggesting this may be a read error. The V call is TRBV4-1, the J call TRBJ2-2; D gene unclear. Looked up from germline, CDR1 is MGHRA and CDR2 is YSYEKL. The CDR3 loop spans 14 amino acids. Trimming took off 1 base at V and 3 bases at J, with 6 bases between the two ends. The CDR3 DNA reads as TGCGCCAGCAGCCAAGGTCCAGACACCGGGGAGCTGTTTTTT. Protein sequence: CASSQGPDTGELFF.

This clonotype is labeled as large. In DNA, the CDR3 is TGTGCCAGCATTGACAGATCTAATGAAAAACTGTTTTTT. Its translation is CASIDRSNEKLFF. The V gene is TRBV25-1, the J gene TRBJ1-4; TRBD1 is a possible D gene (5 bases). CDR3 length: 13 amino acids. V lost 7 bases, J lost 3 bases, and 9 bases lay in between. Germline values: CDR1 MGHDK, CDR2 SYGVNS.

On this clonotype: It may be a read error: a sequence one base away is much more abundant. The chain joins TRBV19 to TRBJ2-1, with D perhaps matching TRBD1 or TRBD2 (5 bases each). This CDR3 has 17 amino acids. Trimming took off 1 base at V and 6 bases at J, with 19 bases between the two ends. Germline-derived CDR1 and CDR2 are LNHDA and SQIVND (reference sequence). DNA for the CDR3: TGTGCCAGTAGTATAGCCGCACTTCAGGGAGCCTTCAATGAGCAGTTCTTC. It yields the protein CASSIAALQGAFNEQFF. The variable domain in full, with the rest retrieved from reference TRBV19 and TRBJ2-1, is DGGITQSPKYLFRKEGQNVTLSCEQNLNHDAMYWYRQDPGQGLRLIYYSQIVNDFQKGDIAEGYSVSREKKESFPLTVTSAQKNPTAFYLCASSIAALQGAFNEQFFGPGTRLTVL.

This clonotype was observed a handful of times. With a much larger clone just one base away, this may be a read error. The V gene is TRBV2, the J gene TRBJ1-4; 9 bases line up with TRBD1. There are 13 residues in the CDR3. The germline gives CDR1 SNHLY, CDR2 FYNNEI. The CDR3 region has the DNA TGTGCCAGCATGGGGACAGGGCGGCATCTACTGCTTTTT. It specifies CASMGTGRHLLLF.

This clonotype is labeled medium-sized. The gene calls are TRBV27 and TRBJ2-5; 9 bases map to TRBD2. Per the germline V gene, CDR1 is MNHEY and CDR2 is SMNVEV (reference sequence). This CDR3 spans 14 amino acids. With 3 bases clipped from V and 5 bases from J, the junction kept 4 bases outside the gene matches. The CDR3 region is CASSFSTSGETQYF. As DNA, the CDR3 is TGTGCCAGCAGTTTCTCAACTAGCGGGGAGACCCAGTACTTC.

By proportion, this clonotype is medium-sized. The chain couples TRBV19 to TRBJ2-1, with 7 bases that match TRBD1. The CDR3 loop spans 13 amino acids. The germline CDR1 and CDR2 sequences are LNHDA and SQIVND (reference sequence). The junction had 6 bases not matched to a gene; V was cut back by 8 bases and J by 5 bases. The CDR3, as DNA: TGTGCCAGTGGGGCAGGGGGACACAATGAGCAGTTCTTC. The encoded protein is CASGAGGHNEQFF.

This clonotype rates as medium-sized. This chain links TRBV20-1 with TRBJ2-5, with 9 bases identical to TRBD2. V shed 3 bases, J shed 2 bases, and the junction held 7 bases outside the gene matches. This CDR3 contains 15 residues. CDR1 and CDR2 from the germline V gene are DFQATT and SNEGSKA (reference sequence). In nucleotides, the CDR3 is TGCAGTGCTAGTGAGGGGACTAGCCTTCAAGAGACCCAGTACTTC. It encodes CSASEGTSLQETQYF.

This clonotype ranks as medium-sized. The rearrangement uses TRBV5-8 and TRBJ1-1; D perhaps matches TRBD1 (5 bases). The V gene lost 5 bases and the J gene lost 5 bases, with 13 bases spanning the gap. This CDR3 region has 13 residues. Germline assignment: CDR1 SGHTS and CDR2 YDEGEE. CDR3 region: CASRWGEATEAFF. CDR3 bases: TGTGCCAGCAGGTGGGGGGAGGCAACTGAAGCTTTCTTT. Based on the CDR3 plus reference TRBV5-8 and TRBJ1-1, the full variable domain is EAGVTQSPTHLIKTRGQQATLRCSPISGHTSVYWYQQALGLGLQFLLWYDEGEERNRGNFPPRFSGRQFPNYSSELNVNALELEDSALYLCASRWGEATEAFFGQGTRLTVV.

This clonotype is medium-sized within its sample. This chain connects TRBV20-1 to TRBJ1-1, with 11 positions matching TRBD1. The CDR3 contains 14 residues. CDR1 and CDR2 from the germline V gene are DFQATT and SNEGSKA (reference sequence). Trimming cost V 5 bases and J 4 bases; bases outside gene matches: 6. CDR3 sequence (DNA): TGCAGTGCTGAAGCCGGGACAGGGGGCACTGAAGCTTTCTTT. Its protein product is CSAEAGTGGTEAFF.

By share of the sample, this clonotype is large (0.1 to 1%). The V call is TRBV12-3 or TRBV12-4, the J call TRBJ1-1; D remains ambiguous. Trimming took off 7 bases at V and 4 bases at J, with 13 bases between the two ends. The CDR3 is 13 residues long. This chain's CDR3 is CASTPDGATEAFF. In DNA, the CDR3 is TGTGCCAGCACCCCCGATGGAGCCACTGAAGCTTTCTTT.

By proportion, this clonotype is hyperexpanded. V usage is TRBV20-1 and J usage is TRBJ2-3; D may be TRBD1 or TRBD2 (6 bases each). Germline-derived CDR1 and CDR2 are DFQATT and SNEGSKA (reference sequence). The CDR3 totals 12 residues. V was shortened by 6 bases and J by 4 bases, with 11 bases between the two germline ends. The CDR3 sequence is CSAGGGADTQYF. In nucleotides, the CDR3 is TGCAGTGCCGGAGGGGGAGCAGATACGCAGTATTTT.

This clonotype counts as large. V is TRBV2 and J is TRBJ2-1; 7 nucleotides align to TRBD2. Germline V gives CDR1 SNHLY, CDR2 FYNNEI. This CDR3 has 14 amino acids. J lost 6 bases, V lost 0 bases, and 2 bases had no gene match. The CDR3, as DNA: TGTGCCAGCAGTGAAGCGACTAGCTCCAATGAGCAGTTCTTC. It translates to CASSEATSSNEQFF.

This clonotype was seen only a few times. The junction departs from germline at one end; a sequencing error may be responsible. The rearrangement links TRBV6-5 to TRBJ1-1; a weak D match, TRBD1 (5 bases). CDR1 and CDR2 (germline): MNHEY, SVGAGI. The CDR3 spans 14 residues. The CDR3 region has the DNA TGTGCCGGCAGTGAACAGCAGGGGAACACTGAAGCTTTCTTT. Its protein is CAGSEQQGNTEAFF.